This T cell receptor delta chain was found in a study of gamma-delta T cells after stem cell transplantation. TCRdb re-processed the RT-PCR reads via CATT. The sample has roughly 2,800 delta-chain clones, about 1.4% seen once. This clone was counted only a few times. With a much larger clone just one base away, this may be a read error. The clonotype was recovered from a human donor. It is not recorded whose cells these are; they may come from a transplant donor. The specimen sequenced was gamma-delta T cells.

The CDR3 nucleotides are TGTGCTCTTGGGGAACTATCCTACCCATGGGTGCCCTGGACCTGCGATAAACTCATCTTT. Protein product: CALGELSYPWVPWTCDKLIF. The J gene is TRDJ1, the V gene TRDV1, with D tentatively TRDD2 (6 bases). The CDR3 has 20 amino acids. V was clipped by 0 bases and J by 4 bases, with 27 bases between them. Germline CDR1 is TSWWSYY and CDR2 is QGS.